The 22 T cell receptor beta chains in this list originate from one sample, sequenced in a study of cytomegalovirus exposure and HLA in healthy donors. With 60 Vbeta and 13 Jbeta primers, the PCR was carried out. TCRdb's copy holds only in-frame clones and misses some; the assay was immunoSEQ multiplex PCR. The sample records around 85,000 clones, approximately 69% being singletons. Material for sequencing was PBMCs. The receptors come from a man aged 25-45 years in good health and CMV-seropositive.

The V and J genes are TRBV29-1 and TRBJ2-3; TRBD2 agrees at 10 bases. Germline V gene sequence: CDR1 SQVTM, CDR2 ANQGSEA. This CDR3 is 14 amino acids long. J gave up 3 bases and V 4 bases, and 4 bases lay outside the gene matches. The CDR3, as DNA: TGCAGCGTTGGAGCGGGGGGGAGAACAGATACGCAGTATTTT. Translated, it gives CSVGAGGRTDTQYF.

This clone was seen only a few times. The chain uses TRBV29-1 and TRBJ1-1, with 7 nucleotides matching TRBD1. V gave up 6 bases and J gave up 5 bases; unmatched junction bases: 9. This CDR3 region has 13 residues. Germline CDR1 SQVTM, CDR2 ANQGSEA. CDR3 bases: TGCAGCGTCCAACCGACAGGGCTAACTGAAGCTTTCTTT. This translates into CSVQPTGLTEAFF. Full variable domain (rest looked up from reference TRBV29-1 and TRBJ1-1): SAVISQKPSRDICQRGTSLTIQCQVDSQVTMMFWYRQQPGQSLTLIATANQGSEATYESGFVIDKFPISRPNLTFSTLTVSNMSPEDSSIYLCSVQPTGLTEAFFGQGTRLTVV.

The chain uses TRBV14 and TRBJ2-7; tentatively, D is TRBD1 (5 bases). The germline gives CDR1 SGHDN, CDR2 FVKESK. CDR3 size: 13 residues. Trimming took 9 bases from V and 1 from J, leaving 13 bases between them. CDR3 region: CASQGQTSYEQYF. The DNA of the CDR3 is TGTGCCAGTCAAGGACAAACTTCCTACGAGCAGTACTTC.

This clone occurred a few times. This chain connects TRBV30 to TRBJ2-1; 8 positions agree with TRBD2. V gave up 1 base and J gave up 5 bases; unmatched junction bases: 4. This CDR3 is built from 14 residues. Germline CDR1 is GTSNPN and CDR2 is SVGIG (reference sequence). The CDR3 DNA sequence: TGTGCCTGGAGTGGGGGACTAGTTCACAATGAGCAGTTCTTC. It yields the protein CAWSGGLVHNEQFF.

The chain is built from TRBV4-2 and TRBJ2-5, with a possible D match to TRBD1 (5 bases). This CDR3 spans 14 amino acids. The germline gives CDR1 LGHNA, CDR2 YNFKEQ. Trimming removed 1 base from V and 5 bases from J, with 11 bases in between. In DNA form, the CDR3 reads TGTGCCAGCAGCCAAGGCAGGGATGGCGAGACCCAGTACTTC. Its protein is CASSQGRDGETQYF.

DNA for the CDR3: TGTGCCAGCAGCCAAGATCTAGGGCAGGGCGATGAAAAACTGTTTTTT. Protein: CASSQDLGQGDEKLFF. The chain couples TRBV14 to TRBJ1-4; weak D call: TRBD1 (5 bases). CDR3 size: 16 residues. V was cut by 0 bases and J by 6 bases, with 14 bases left in between. The germline gives CDR1 SGHDN, CDR2 FVKESK.

This rearrangement joins TRBV7-8 to TRBJ2-7, with 8 bases aligning to TRBD2. The germline gives CDR1 SGHVS, CDR2 FQNEAQ. This CDR3 spans 14 amino acids. V dropped 7 bases and J dropped 1; count of bases not matched to a gene: 6. The CDR3 here is CASTLSGGSYEQYF. CDR3 nucleotides: TGTGCCAGCACCCTCTCGGGGGGGTCCTACGAGCAGTACTTC. The full variable domain, completed using reference TRBV7-8 and TRBJ2-7, is GAGVSQSPRYKVAKRGQDVALRCDPISGHVSLFWYQQALGQGPEFLTYFQNEAQLDKSGLPSDRFFAERPEGSVSTLKIQRTQQEDSAVYLCASTLSGGSYEQYFGPGTRLTVT.

The V gene is TRBV4-1, the J gene TRBJ2-3, with 8 positions matching TRBD2. CDR3 length: 15 residues. V was pared by 5 bases and J by 2 bases, with 6 bases of the junction left unmatched. CDR1 and CDR2 (germline): MGHRA, YSYEKL. The CDR3: CASSGRGGFTDTQYF. CDR3 in DNA: TGCGCCAGCAGCGGTCGGGGGGGCTTCACAGATACGCAGTATTTT.

This clone was observed a handful of times. This chain joins TRBV10-3 and TRBJ2-2; 14 nucleotides line up with TRBD2. The CDR3 length is 17 residues. Trimming took 10 bases from V and 0 from J; bases not matched to a gene: 7. Germline CDR1 and CDR2: ENHRY and SYGVKD. This CDR3 is CASGTSGGAANTGELFF. DNA of the CDR3: TGTGCCAGCGGGACTAGCGGGGGAGCGGCGAACACCGGGGAGCTGTTTTTT.

CDR3 sequence: CASSLAIGASISNEQFF. CDR3 nucleotide sequence: TGCGCCAGCAGCTTGGCCATCGGTGCATCGATCTCCAATGAGCAGTTCTTC. The chain recombines TRBV5-1 with TRBJ2-1; D is unresolved. Between the trimmed V and J ends, which lost 0 bases and 6 bases, there was a span of 19 bases. In germline, CDR1 is SGHRS, CDR2 YFSETQ. The CDR3 spans 17 residues.

The rearrangement joins TRBV20-1 to TRBJ1-1; D is ambiguous. This CDR3 is 11 amino acids long. Trimming took off 3 bases at V and 10 bases at J, with 12 bases between the two ends. The V gene's germline CDR1 is DFQATT and CDR2 SNEGSKA (reference sequence). The CDR3 DNA sequence: TGCAGTGCTAGGGAGGGTCGGGGAGCTTTCTTT. Amino acid sequence: CSAREGRGAFF.

This chain joins TRBV19 and TRBJ1-2, with 7 bases matching TRBD1. Per the germline V gene, CDR1 is LNHDA and CDR2 is SQIVND (reference sequence). This CDR3 contains 15 residues. Germline trimming cut 1 base from V and 5 bases from J; bases unmatched to any gene: 7. CDR3 DNA: TGTGCCAGTAGTATAGTCCGGGACAGCCAATATGGCTACACCTTC. Its protein is CASSIVRDSQYGYTF.

The V gene is TRBV19, the J gene TRBJ2-7, with D perhaps matching TRBD1 (5 bases). Germline CDR1 LNHDA, CDR2 SQIVND (reference sequence). Trimming removed 5 bases at V and 3 bases at J, with 8 bases between. There are 12 residues in the CDR3. CDR3 coding DNA: TGTGCCAGTAGTTCCGACAGCTACGAGCAGTACTTC. It translates to CASSSDSYEQYF. The full variable domain, with the rest looked up from reference TRBV19 and TRBJ2-7, is DGGITQSPKYLFRKEGQNVTLSCEQNLNHDAMYWYRQDPGQGLRLIYYSQIVNDFQKGDIAEGYSVSREKKESFPLTVTSAQKNPTAFYLCASSSDSYEQYFGPGTRLTVT.

The J gene is TRBJ2-3, the V gene TRBV4-1; 7 bases align to TRBD2. The CDR3 has 13 residues. Germline V gives CDR1 MGHRA, CDR2 YSYEKL. Germline trimming cut 0 bases from V and 11 bases from J; bases unmatched to any gene: 5. The CDR3 reads CASSQDATSRQYF. In DNA, the CDR3 is TGCGCCAGCAGCCAAGATGCGACTAGCCGGCAGTATTTT.

This clone was found a few times. The J gene is TRBJ2-1, the V gene TRBV19, with D maybe TRBD1 (6 bases). The CDR3 covers 15 residues. Germline values: CDR1 LNHDA, CDR2 SQIVND (reference sequence). V was shortened by 3 bases and J by 2 bases, with 11 bases between the two germline ends. The CDR3 is CASSMEQGPYNEQFF. DNA of the CDR3: TGTGCCAGTAGTATGGAACAGGGCCCCTACAATGAGCAGTTCTTC. Based on the CDR3 plus reference TRBV19 and TRBJ2-1, the full variable domain is DGGITQSPKYLFRKEGQNVTLSCEQNLNHDAMYWYRQDPGQGLRLIYYSQIVNDFQKGDIAEGYSVSREKKESFPLTVTSAQKNPTAFYLCASSMEQGPYNEQFFGPGTRLTVL.

This clone is a singleton in its sample. This sequence joins TRBV25-1 and TRBJ1-4; TRBD1 aligns across 8 bases. The CDR3 runs to 14 residues. Germline V lookup: CDR1 MGHDK, CDR2 SYGVNS. Trimming at V came to 4 bases and at J to 6 bases, leaving 4 bases not matched to a gene. CDR3 residues: CASSAVDRDEKLFF. The CDR3 bases are TGTGCCAGCAGTGCCGTGGACAGGGATGAAAAACTGTTTTTT.

The chain has TRBV29-1 and TRBJ2-7, with 9 bases identical to TRBD1. From germline, CDR1 is SQVTM and CDR2 ANQGSEA. Trimming cost V 7 bases and J 7 bases; bases outside gene matches: 11. There are 13 residues in the CDR3. CDR3: CSASEGTGREQYF. CDR3 bases: TGCAGCGCCTCCGAGGGGACAGGGCGAGAGCAGTACTTC.

J is TRBJ1-5 and V is TRBV2, with D maybe TRBD1 (5 bases). V lost 3 bases, J lost 5 bases, and 8 bases lay in between. The CDR3 spans 13 residues. Looked up from germline, CDR1 is SNHLY and CDR2 is FYNNEI. This CDR3 reads CASSEDTHQPQHF. CDR3 coding DNA: TGTGCCAGCAGTGAGGACACCCATCAGCCCCAGCATTTT.

The chain employs TRBV11-2 and TRBJ1-3; TRBD1 matches 10 bases. Per germline, CDR1 SGHAT and CDR2 FQNNGV. The V and J ends lost 5 bases and 4 bases, in that order; junction bases with no gene match: 5. The CDR3 has 15 residues. The CDR3 is CASSARTGGGNTIYF. CDR3 nucleotides: TGTGCCAGCAGCGCCCGGACAGGGGGAGGAAACACCATATATTTT.

V is TRBV15 and J is TRBJ1-2; TRBD1 aligns across 12 bases. Trimming took 3 bases from V and 1 from J; bases not matched to a gene: 6. Germline-derived CDR1 and CDR2 are LNHNV and YYDKDF (reference sequence). This CDR3 region has 17 residues. For the CDR3, the DNA is TGTGCCACCAGCAGCCCGGGACAGGGGGCGTTTAACTATGGCTACACCTTC. It yields the protein CATSSPGQGAFNYGYTF.

V usage is TRBV29-1 and J usage is TRBJ2-1; 8 bases align to TRBD2. CDR1 is SQVTM and CDR2 is ANQGSEA in the germline V gene. The V gene end was trimmed by 6 bases and the J gene end by 5 bases; junction bases not matched to a gene: 9. The length of the CDR3 is 14 residues. This CDR3 is CSVPRRGGNNEQFF. DNA for the CDR3: TGCAGCGTCCCTCGCCGGGGGGGAAACAATGAGCAGTTCTTC.

The chain has TRBV5-4 and TRBJ2-2, with 10 nucleotides matching TRBD2. From germline, CDR1 is SGHNT and CDR2 YYREEE (reference sequence). Trimming at V came to 4 bases and at J to 1 base, leaving 7 bases not matched to a gene. This CDR3 spans 17 amino acids. The CDR3 sequence is CASSPTKRGGNTGELFF. CDR3 coding DNA: TGTGCCAGCAGCCCCACCAAGCGGGGGGGGAACACCGGGGAGCTGTTTTTT. The complete variable domain, with remaining parts taken from reference TRBV5-4 and TRBJ2-2, reads ETGVTQSPTHLIKTRGQQVTLRCSSQSGHNTVSWYQQALGQGPQFIFQYYREEENGRGNFPPRFSGLQFPNYSSELNVNALELDDSALYLCASSPTKRGGNTGELFFGEGSRLTVL.